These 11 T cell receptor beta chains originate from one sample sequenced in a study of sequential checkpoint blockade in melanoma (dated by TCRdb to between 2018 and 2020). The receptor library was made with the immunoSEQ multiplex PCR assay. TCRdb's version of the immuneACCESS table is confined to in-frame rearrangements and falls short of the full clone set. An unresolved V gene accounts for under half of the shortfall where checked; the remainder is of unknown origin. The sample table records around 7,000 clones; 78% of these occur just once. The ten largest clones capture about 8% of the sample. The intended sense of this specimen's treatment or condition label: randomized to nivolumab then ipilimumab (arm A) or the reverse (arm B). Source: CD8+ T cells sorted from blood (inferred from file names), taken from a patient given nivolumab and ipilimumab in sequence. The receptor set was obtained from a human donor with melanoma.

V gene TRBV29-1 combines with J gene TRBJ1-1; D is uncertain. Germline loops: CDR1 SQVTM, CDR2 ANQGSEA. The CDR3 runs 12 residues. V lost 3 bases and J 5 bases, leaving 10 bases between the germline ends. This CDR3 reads CSVEVRGTEAFF. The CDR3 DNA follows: TGCAGCGTTGAGGTACGCGGGACTGAAGCTTTCTTT.

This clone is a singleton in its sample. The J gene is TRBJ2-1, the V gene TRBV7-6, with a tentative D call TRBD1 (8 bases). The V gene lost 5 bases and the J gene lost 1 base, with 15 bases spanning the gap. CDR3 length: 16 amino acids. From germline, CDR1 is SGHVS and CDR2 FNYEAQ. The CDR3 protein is CASSLDRGGSYNEQFF. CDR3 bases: TGTGCCAGCAGCCTCGACAGGGGAGGGTCCTACAATGAGCAGTTCTTC.

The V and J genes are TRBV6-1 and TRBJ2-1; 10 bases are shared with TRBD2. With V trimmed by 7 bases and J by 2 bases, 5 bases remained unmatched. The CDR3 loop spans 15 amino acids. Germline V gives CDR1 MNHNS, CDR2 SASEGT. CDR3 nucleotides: TGTGCCAGCATCTTAGCGGGAGGAACCTACAATGAGCAGTTCTTC. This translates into CASILAGGTYNEQFF.

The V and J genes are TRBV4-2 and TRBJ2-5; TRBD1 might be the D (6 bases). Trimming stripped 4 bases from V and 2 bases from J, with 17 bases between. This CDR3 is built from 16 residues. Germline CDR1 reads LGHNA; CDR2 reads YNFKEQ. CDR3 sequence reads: CASSPMGPGAQETQYF. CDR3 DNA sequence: TGTGCCAGCAGCCCCATGGGCCCAGGGGCGCAAGAGACCCAGTACTTC.

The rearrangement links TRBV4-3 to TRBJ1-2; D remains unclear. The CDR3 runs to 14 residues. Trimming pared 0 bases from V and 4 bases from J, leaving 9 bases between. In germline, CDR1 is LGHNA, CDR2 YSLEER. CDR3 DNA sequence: TGCGCCAGCAGCCAAGATCGGGCGGGCTATGGCTACACCTTC. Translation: CASSQDRAGYGYTF.

The CDR3, as DNA: TGTGCCAGCAGCGGGGCACAGGGGTACGAGCAGTACTTC. As protein: CASSGAQGYEQYF. The genes are TRBV9 and TRBJ2-7; 7 bases map to TRBD1. V trimming: 3 bases; J trimming: 4 bases; junction bases outside the gene matches: 4. The CDR3 is 13 residues long. Germline values: CDR1 SGDLS, CDR2 YYNGEE.

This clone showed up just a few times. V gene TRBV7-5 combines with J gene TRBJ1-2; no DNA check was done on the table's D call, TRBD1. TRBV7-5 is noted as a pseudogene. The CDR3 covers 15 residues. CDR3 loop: CARSSRQGHLYGYTF. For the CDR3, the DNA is TGTGCCAGAAGCTCCCGCCAGGGGCACCTCTATGGCTACACCTTC.

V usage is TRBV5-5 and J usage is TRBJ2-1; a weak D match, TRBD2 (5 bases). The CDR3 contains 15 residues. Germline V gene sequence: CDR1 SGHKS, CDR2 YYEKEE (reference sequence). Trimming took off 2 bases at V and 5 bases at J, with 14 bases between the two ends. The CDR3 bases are TGTGCCAGCAGCTTCTGGCTCGGAGGAAACAATGAGCAGTTCTTC. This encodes CASSFWLGGNNEQFF.

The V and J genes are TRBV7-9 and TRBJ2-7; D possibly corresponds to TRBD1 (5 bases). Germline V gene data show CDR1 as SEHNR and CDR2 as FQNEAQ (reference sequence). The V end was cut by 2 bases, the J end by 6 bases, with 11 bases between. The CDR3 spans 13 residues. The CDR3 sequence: CASSLWGWGEQYF. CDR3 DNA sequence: TGTGCCAGCAGCTTATGGGGCTGGGGCGAGCAGTACTTC.

The CDR3 region is CASSQRGFNSPLHF. For the CDR3, the DNA is TGTGCCAGCAGCCAAAGGGGATTTAATTCACCCCTCCACTTT. This chain joins TRBV4-2 and TRBJ1-6, with a possible D match to TRBD1 (5 bases). Germline lookup yields CDR1 LGHNA and CDR2 YNFKEQ. The CDR3 is 14 amino acids. Trimming cost V 2 bases and J 6 bases, with 8 bases left between them.

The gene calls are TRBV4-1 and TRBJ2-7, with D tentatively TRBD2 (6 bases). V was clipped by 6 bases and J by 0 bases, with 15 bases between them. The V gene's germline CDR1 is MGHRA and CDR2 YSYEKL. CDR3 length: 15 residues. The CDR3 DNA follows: TGCGCCAGCAGGAGGTTCATAGCGGACTCCTACGAGCAGTACTTC. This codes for CASRRFIADSYEQYF.